The next 5 T cell receptor beta chains were all read from a single sample in a study of blood T cell repertoires in COVID-19. Measured with immunoSEQ multiplex PCR; TCRdb has only the in-frame clones, and not every one. Among around 160,000 clones, 85% to 90% were seen once, and the ten largest hold over 2%. Sequenced material: peripheral blood. These receptors all come from a human donor in a cohort sampled during active COVID-19.

The CDR3, as DNA: TGTGCCAGCAGTTACTCGTCGTATCAGCCCCAGCATTTT. Amino acid sequence: CASSYSSYQPQHF. The chain carries TRBV6-5 and TRBJ1-5; D is undetermined. The germline V gene encodes CDR1 MNHEY and CDR2 SVGAGI. V gave up 0 bases and J gave up 5 bases, with 5 bases separating them. This CDR3 is built from 13 residues.

This chain uses TRBV14 with TRBJ1-2; D remains unclear. This CDR3 is built from 15 residues. The V and J ends lost 3 bases and 0 bases respectively, with 11 bases between them. The germline gives CDR1 SGHDN, CDR2 FVKESK. CDR3 sequence (DNA): TGTGCCAGCAGCCAGTCCCTCATAGCTAACTATGGCTACACCTTC. This translates into CASSQSLIANYGYTF.

V gene TRBV19 combines with J gene TRBJ1-6; D perhaps matches TRBD1 (5 bases). The CDR3 loop spans 14 amino acids. The V gene's germline CDR1 is LNHDA and CDR2 SQIVND (reference sequence). Trimming cost V 5 bases and J 7 bases, with 12 bases left between them. The CDR3 spells CASSGETVNSPLHF. CDR3 coding DNA: TGTGCCAGTAGTGGAGAGACAGTGAATTCACCCCTCCACTTT.

The chain combines TRBV2 with TRBJ2-1; 8 bases are shared with TRBD2. There are 13 residues in the CDR3. V lost 3 bases to trimming and J lost 12 bases; unmatched junction nucleotides: 7. Germline CDR1 SNHLY, CDR2 FYNNEI. DNA of the CDR3: TGTGCCAGCAGTGATGGCAGCGGGAGTCGGCAGTTCTTC. It codes for CASSDGSGSRQFF.

The V and J genes are TRBV7-9 and TRBJ1-1, with TRBD1 matching 7 bases. CDR1 and CDR2 from the germline V gene are SEHNR and FQNEAQ (reference sequence). The CDR3 sequence is 14 residues long. The ends lost 5 bases at V and 0 bases at J; junction bases unmatched: 3. CDR3: CASSQGQLNTEAFF. CDR3 nucleotide sequence: TGTGCCAGCAGCCAGGGACAGCTGAACACTGAAGCTTTCTTT.